The following is a TCR beta chain sequence with its context. As yet, its antigen is unknown. The source of the sample is a study of cytomegalovirus exposure and HLA in healthy donors. Primers included in the PCR were 60 Vbeta and 13 Jbeta primers. Some clones are missing from TCRdb's copy, which holds only in-frame ones; the method was immunoSEQ multiplex PCR. The data show 130,000 to 150,000 clones, with around a tenth seen just once and around 1.9% held by the top ten. Germline V CDR1 and CDR2: MNHEY, SMNVEV (reference sequence). V shed 5 bases and J shed 0 bases, with 3 bases lying between them. This CDR3 has 12 amino acids. Study results and caveats: At a 0.05 false discovery rate, a later analysis found roughly 17,000 TCR beta sequences to be associated with HLA alleles. Reports indicate that TCR beta sequences accurately predicted the HLA-A and HLA-B alleles of most subjects.

The specimen sequenced was PBMCs. The rearrangement joins TRBV27 to TRBJ2-3; D not certain. The receptor comes from a male donor in good health and CMV-seronegative. The CDR3 reads CASSPSTDTQYF. CDR3 nucleotide sequence: TGTGCCAGCAGTCCTAGCACAGATACGCAGTATTTT.